One and the same sample provided the 5 T cell receptor beta chains below, sequenced in a study of CD8 T cells in Susac syndrome. RNA in amounts of roughly 0.5 to 1 ug was reverse transcribed with random hexamers. TCRdb processed the immunoSEQ multiplex PCR reads anew with MiXCR; each CDR3 protein has one entry. Of some 180,000 distinct CDR3 sequences in the sample, about 95% were seen once. Input material: CD4+ T cells from PBMCs. The source of these receptors is a human donor in good health.

The genes are TRBV27 and TRBJ2-7; D call uncertain. Trimming left V 6 bases short and J 7 bases short, with 13 bases between. Per germline, CDR1 MNHEY and CDR2 SMNVEV (reference sequence). The CDR3 has 12 residues. The CDR3 DNA reads TGTGCCAGCAGCCAGACATTCCTAGAGCAGTACTTC. It codes for CASSQTFLEQYF.

The chain uses TRBV18 and TRBJ2-1; TRBD2 aligns across 7 bases. CDR3 size: 14 residues. The J segment lost 9 bases and the V segment lost 2 bases, leaving 7 bases of the junction unmatched. Germline CDR1 is KGHSH and CDR2 is LQKENI. CDR3 nucleotides: TGTGCCAGCTCACCAAGAGCGGGAACGGGTGAGCAGTTCTTC. Encoded protein: CASSPRAGTGEQFF.

The V gene is TRBV3-1, the J gene TRBJ2-5, with D maybe TRBD1 (7 bases). The CDR3 loop spans 14 amino acids. The V end was cut by 3 bases, the J end by 5 bases, with 13 bases between. The germline CDR1 and CDR2 sequences are LGHDT and YNNKEL (reference sequence). This chain's CDR3 is CASSQSRGVETQYF. The CDR3, as DNA: TGTGCCAGCAGCCAGAGCAGGGGGGTTGAGACCCAGTACTTC.

The chain recombines TRBV29-1 with TRBJ2-7, with 9 nucleotides matching TRBD2. The CDR3 is 12 amino acids. J lost 4 bases, V lost 4 bases, and 2 bases had no gene match. Germline-derived CDR1 and CDR2 are SQVTM and ANQGSEA. CDR3 DNA sequence: TGCAGCGTTGGCGGGAGGGATTACGAGCAGTACTTC. It translates to CSVGGRDYEQYF.

This chain links TRBV11-1 with TRBJ2-3; TRBD2 might be the D (6 bases). This CDR3 comprises 16 residues. Trimming cost V 2 bases and J 1 base, with 13 bases left between them. The V gene's germline CDR1 is SGHAT and CDR2 FQDESV (reference sequence). CDR3 region: CASSLHSGEGTDTQYF. The CDR3 coding sequence is TGTGCCAGCAGCTTACATTCGGGAGAAGGCACAGATACGCAGTATTTT. The full variable domain, in which reference TRBV11-1 and TRBJ2-3 provide the parts outside the CDR3, is EAEVAQSPRYKITEKSQAVAFWCDPISGHATLYWYRQILGQGPELLVQFQDESVVDDSQLPKDRFSAERLKGVDSTLKIQPAELGDSAMYLCASSLHSGEGTDTQYFGPGTRLTVL.